These 2 T cell receptor beta chains share one sample of origin, sequenced in a study of T cell changes during pregnancy in multiple sclerosis. TCRdb's copy holds only in-frame clones and misses some; the assay was immunoSEQ multiplex PCR. The sample records some 87,000 clones, around 92% being singletons. The material was peripheral blood, obtained in the first trimester of pregnancy. The source is a female donor with multiple sclerosis, enrolled in a pregnancy study.

The rearrangement uses TRBV9 and TRBJ2-1, with TRBD2 matching over 10 bases. This CDR3 is built from 17 residues. The V and J ends lost 5 bases and 7 bases, in that order; junction bases with no gene match: 15. The germline V gene has CDR1 SGDLS and CDR2 YYNGEE. CDR3 region: CASRRLQREGRYNEQFF. CDR3 coding DNA: TGTGCCAGCAGACGTCTCCAGCGGGAGGGTAGGTATAATGAGCAGTTCTTC. The full variable domain, with the rest looked up from reference TRBV9 and TRBJ2-1, is DSGVTQTPKHLITATGQRVTLRCSPRSGDLSVYWYQQSLDQGLQFLIQYYNGEERAKGNILERFSAQQFPDLHSELNLSSLELGDSALYFCASRRLQREGRYNEQFFGPGTRLTVL.

In nucleotides, the CDR3 is TGTGCCAGCATCGAACCAGGGGCTCCTAGTGGCTACACCTTC. Amino acids: CASIEPGAPSGYTF. The rearrangement uses TRBV6-5 and TRBJ1-2; D is possibly TRBD1 (6 bases). The CDR3 totals 14 residues. Trimming pared 7 bases from V and 7 bases from J, leaving 19 bases between. Germline V gene lookup returns CDR1 MNHEY and CDR2 SVGAGI.